A single sample gave rise to the 29 T cell receptor beta chains below, sequenced in a study of T cell repertoires in cytomegalovirus infection. MiXCR, applied by TCRdb to the reads, yields one record per CDR3 protein. The sample holds about 230,000 distinct CDR3 sequences; over 20% are singletons and the top ten take about 18%. Material: CD8+ T cells from PBMCs. Receptors were obtained from a human donor in good health (CMV status not recorded). Some clones in this sample may be carry-over from other donors' samples.

The chain links TRBV2 to TRBJ1-6; D remains ambiguous. V was shortened by 3 bases and J by 15 bases, with 9 bases between the two germline ends. The length of the CDR3 is 11 residues. The germline CDR1 and CDR2 sequences are SNHLY and FYNNEI. The CDR3 region has the DNA TGTGCCAGCAGTGAGCCCCCTCTCCTCCACTTT. It translates to CASSEPPLLHF.

This clonotype has only a few counts. The rearrangement uses TRBV7-9 and TRBJ1-5; 8 bases are a match to TRBD1. This CDR3 comprises 14 residues. Germline values: CDR1 SEHNR, CDR2 FQNEAQ (reference sequence). V lost 6 bases, J lost 7 bases, and 8 bases stayed unmatched. The CDR3 DNA reads TGTGCCAGCAGTTATGGACAGGGTCGCCAGCCCCAGCATTTT. Protein product: CASSYGQGRQPQHF.

The chain has TRBV30 and TRBJ2-3, with D perhaps TRBD1 (6 bases). CDR3 length equals 13 residues. From germline, CDR1 is GTSNPN and CDR2 SVGIG (reference sequence). V was trimmed by 4 bases and J by 2 bases, leaving 10 bases between them. The CDR3 is CAWTRTVTDTQYF. The CDR3 DNA reads as TGTGCCTGGACTCGGACAGTCACAGATACGCAGTATTTT.

This clonotype has more than one count but fewer than ten. The CDR3 sequence: CASSAAGTGNTIYF. CDR3 in DNA: TGTGCCAGCAGCGCCGCGGGGACTGGAAACACCATATATTTT. The chain links TRBV13 to TRBJ1-3; D is uncertain. V was pared by 5 bases and J by 2 bases, with 10 bases between. CDR1 is PRHDT, CDR2 FYEKMQ, per germline (reference sequence). The CDR3 sequence is 14 residues long. The variable domain in full, completed from reference TRBV13 and TRBJ1-3, reads AAGVIQSPRHLIKEKRETATLKCYPIPRHDTVYWYQQGPGQDPQFLISFYEKMQSDKGSIPDRFSAQQFSDYHSELNMSSLELGDSALYFCASSAAGTGNTIYFGEGSWLTVV.

The chain combines TRBV27 with TRBJ2-1, with 7 bases aligning to TRBD1. V lost 6 bases and J lost 3; bases outside the gene matches: 5. There are 14 residues in the CDR3. Per the germline V gene, CDR1 is MNHEY and CDR2 is SMNVEV (reference sequence). The chain's CDR3 is CASRYRDSYNEQFF. In DNA form, the CDR3 reads TGTGCCAGCAGATACCGGGACAGCTACAATGAGCAGTTCTTC.

V gene TRBV29-1 combines with J gene TRBJ1-2; no clear D gene. CDR1 and CDR2 from the germline V gene are SQVTM and ANQGSEA. The CDR3 sequence is 14 residues long. V was trimmed by 3 bases and J by 0 bases, leaving 11 bases between them. The CDR3 DNA follows: TGCAGCGTTGAGGGGTCTATTACTAACTATGGCTACACCTTC. It encodes CSVEGSITNYGYTF.

On this clonotype: Possible read error: a much larger clone is one base away. The rearrangement joins TRBV7-6 to TRBJ2-7; the match to TRBD2 covers 9 bases. This CDR3 is 17 amino acids long. CDR1 and CDR2 (germline): SGHVS, FNYEAQ. CDR3 in DNA: TGTGCCGGCAGCACGCCGTCAGCGGGGGGAAGCTCCTACGAGCAGTACTTC. Its protein is CAGSTPSAGGSSYEQYF. The whole variable domain, filled in from reference TRBV7-6 and TRBJ2-7, reads GAGVSQSPRYKVTKRGQDVALRCDPISGHVSLYWYRQALGQGPEFLTYFNYEAQQDKSGLPNDRFSAERPEGSISTLTIQRTEQRDSAMYRCAGSTPSAGGSSYEQYFGPGTRLTVT.

The gene calls are TRBV19 and TRBJ2-1; possible D gene TRBD2, 6 bases. The germline V gene encodes CDR1 LNHDA and CDR2 SQIVND (reference sequence). V was cut by 0 bases and J by 8 bases, with 11 bases left in between. The CDR3 sequence is 14 residues long. CDR3 residues: CASSIDQRGYEQFF. CDR3 bases: TGTGCCAGTAGTATAGATCAACGGGGGTATGAGCAGTTCTTC.

J is TRBJ2-1 and V is TRBV6-2 or TRBV6-3; tentative D call: TRBD1 (6 bases). Per the germline V gene, CDR1 is MNHEY and CDR2 is SVGEGT. The V end lost 7 bases, the J end lost 5 bases, and 18 bases lay between the germline ends. CDR3 length equals 15 residues. As DNA, the CDR3 is TGTGCCAGCAATGCGCCGGGACACCGAGACAATGAGCAGTTCTTC. This codes for CASNAPGHRDNEQFF.

The chain carries TRBV5-6 and TRBJ2-7; no clear D. The germline V gene encodes CDR1 SGHDT and CDR2 YYEEEE. V lost 1 base and J 3 bases, leaving 11 bases between the germline ends. The CDR3 has 14 residues. CDR3 protein: CASSLSLEDYEQYF. The CDR3 bases are TGTGCCAGCAGCTTGAGCCTAGAGGACTACGAGCAGTACTTC. The variable domain in full, completed from reference TRBV5-6 and TRBJ2-7, reads DAGVTQSPTHLIKTRGQQVTLRCSPKSGHDTVSWYQQALGQGPQFIFQYYEEEERQRGNFPDRFSGHQFPNYSSELNVNALLLGDSALYLCASSLSLEDYEQYFGPGTRLTVT.

This clonotype was counted a few times. The chain links TRBV5-6 to TRBJ2-5, with TRBD1 identical over 7 bases. In germline, CDR1 is SGHDT, CDR2 YYEEEE. J was trimmed by 1 base and V by 2 bases; bases with no gene match: 8. The CDR3 runs to 16 residues. DNA of the CDR3: TGTGCCAGCAGCTTAATCCCGACAGGGTTCCAAGAGACCCAGTACTTC. This translates into CASSLIPTGFQETQYF.

This chain uses TRBV28 with TRBJ1-2; TRBD1 agrees at 7 bases. The germline CDR1 and CDR2 sequences are MDHEN and SYDVKM. CDR3 length: 15 residues. Germline trimming cut 5 bases from V and 4 bases from J; bases unmatched to any gene: 10. The CDR3 protein is CASSVPGQAFYGYTF. In DNA form, the CDR3 reads TGTGCCAGCAGTGTACCCGGACAGGCCTTCTATGGCTACACCTTC.

The chain couples TRBV6-2 or TRBV6-3 to TRBJ1-1; no clear D gene. Germline V lookup: CDR1 MNHEY, CDR2 SVGEGT. The CDR3 runs to 15 residues. Trimming took 0 bases from V and 1 from J, leaving 9 bases between them. As DNA, the CDR3 is TGTGCCAGCAGTTACTCGCTCGGAGGGAACACTGAAGCTTTCTTT. This sequence encodes CASSYSLGGNTEAFF.

A note on this clonotype: A much larger clone sits a single nucleotide away, making a read error possible. This chain links TRBV27 with TRBJ1-2; 7 nucleotides match TRBD1. The length of the CDR3 is 15 residues. The V gene end was trimmed by 5 bases and the J gene end by 5 bases; junction bases not matched to a gene: 11. Germline V CDR1 and CDR2: MNHEY, SMNVEV (reference sequence). The CDR3 DNA reads as TGTGCCAGCAGTCCCGGGAGAGGGGGCGAATATGGCTACACCTTC. Amino acid sequence: CASSPGRGGEYGYTF.

The rearrangement joins TRBV12-3 or TRBV12-4 to TRBJ1-1; TRBD1 matches 7 bases. V lost 5 bases to trimming and J lost 1 base; unmatched junction nucleotides: 4. The CDR3 sequence is 14 residues long. CDR3 residues: CASSRTGGNTEAFF. The CDR3 DNA reads TGTGCCAGCAGTCGGACAGGTGGGAACACTGAAGCTTTCTTT.

The chain links TRBV4-1 to TRBJ1-1; D perhaps matches TRBD1 (5 bases). The CDR3 is 16 amino acids. V was clipped by 0 bases and J by 3 bases, with 14 bases between them. The V gene's germline CDR1 is MGHRA and CDR2 YSYEKL. The CDR3 reads CASSQEGAGRDTEAFF. Here the CDR3 DNA reads TGCGCCAGCAGCCAAGAAGGTGCAGGGAGGGACACTGAAGCTTTCTTT.

The CDR3 bases are TGTGCCAGCAGCTCCGGGACGGAATCCTACGAGCAGTACTTC. It specifies CASSSGTESYEQYF. This sequence joins TRBV7-4 and TRBJ2-7; D possibly matches TRBD1 or TRBD2 (5 bases each). V lost 4 bases to trimming and J lost 1 base, with 11 bases between them. Germline V gene lookup returns CDR1 SGHVT and CDR2 SQSDAQ. The CDR3 extends over 14 amino acids.

This clonotype was observed many times. The gene calls are TRBV7-2 and TRBJ2-6; D possibly matches TRBD1 or TRBD2 (5 bases each). The germline CDR1 and CDR2 sequences are SGHTA and FQGNSA. V lost 5 bases to trimming and J lost 1 base, with 18 bases between them. This CDR3 is built from 18 residues. CDR3 in amino acids: CASSEWGSPPSGANVLTF. CDR3 DNA: TGTGCCAGCAGCGAGTGGGGGAGCCCTCCTTCTGGGGCCAACGTCCTGACTTTC.

This clonotype came up a few times. The V call is TRBV7-9, the J call TRBJ2-7, with a tentative D call TRBD1 (5 bases). V was cut by 2 bases and J by 5 bases, with 7 bases left in between. CDR3 size: 12 residues. Germline loops: CDR1 SEHNR, CDR2 FQNEAQ (reference sequence). The CDR3 reads CASSLLTDEQYF. Written as DNA, the CDR3 is TGTGCCAGCAGCTTATTGACAGACGAGCAGTACTTC.

This clonotype was found a few times. The CDR3 loop reads CASSPRLAGGWNIQYF. The DNA for the CDR3 is TGTGCCAGCAGCCCCAGACTAGCGGGGGGTTGGAACATTCAGTACTTC. This rearrangement joins TRBV28 to TRBJ2-4; 13 positions match TRBD2. The CDR3 contains 16 residues. Per germline, CDR1 MDHEN and CDR2 SYDVKM. With 6 bases clipped from V and 7 bases from J, the junction kept 9 bases outside the gene matches.

The sample holds many counts of this clonotype. The chain couples TRBV4-1 to TRBJ2-1; perhaps TRBD2 as D (6 bases). Deletions cut 0 bases from V and 10 bases from J, with 13 bases between. The CDR3 has 14 residues. Germline V gene lookup returns CDR1 MGHRA and CDR2 YSYEKL. The CDR3 sequence: CASSQDQGSGEQFF. DNA for the CDR3: TGCGCCAGCAGCCAAGATCAAGGTAGCGGAGAGCAGTTCTTC.

V usage is TRBV13 and J usage is TRBJ2-5; 13 bases line up with TRBD2. Unmatched junction bases numbered 14, after V lost 5 bases and J lost 5 bases. The CDR3 is 18 residues long. Germline V gene lookup returns CDR1 PRHDT and CDR2 FYEKMQ (reference sequence). The CDR3, as DNA: TGTGCCAGCAGCCACAAGCGGGGACTAGCGGGGAAGGTGGAGACCCAGTACTTC. Translated, it gives CASSHKRGLAGKVETQYF.

The V gene is TRBV25-1, the J gene TRBJ1-2; D is unresolved. The germline V and J ends were trimmed by 0 bases and 8 bases, with 16 bases remaining between them. The CDR3 has 15 amino acids. Germline CDR1 reads MGHDK; CDR2 reads SYGVNS. In DNA form, the CDR3 reads TGTGCCAGCAGTGAATATAATGGGGTGTCAGAAGGCTACACCTTC. Translating it yields CASSEYNGVSEGYTF.

This clonotype was found many times. V and J are TRBV7-8 and TRBJ2-4; D is uncertain. The germline V gene encodes CDR1 SGHVS and CDR2 FQNEAQ. The CDR3 runs to 17 residues. The V end was cut by 3 bases, the J end by 2 bases, with 17 bases between. The CDR3 loop is CASSFGSALGPKNIQYF. CDR3 in DNA: TGTGCCAGCAGCTTCGGCTCGGCACTCGGACCCAAAAACATTCAGTACTTC.

In this sample, this clonotype turned up once. This chain links TRBV10-3 with TRBJ2-2, with 13 positions matching TRBD2. This CDR3 comprises 17 residues. Trimming at V came to 2 bases and at J to 4 bases, leaving 4 bases not matched to a gene. Germline CDR1 is ENHRY and CDR2 is SYGVKD. This chain's CDR3 is CAISERLAGGSTGELFF. The DNA of the CDR3 is TGTGCCATCAGTGAGCGACTAGCGGGGGGTTCCACCGGGGAGCTGTTTTTT.

In this sample, this clonotype turned up once. The chain has TRBV7-4 and TRBJ1-5, with D unclear. V dropped 1 base and J dropped 3 bases, with 7 bases sitting between them. This CDR3 has 14 residues. Germline V gene sequence: CDR1 SGHVT, CDR2 SQSDAQ. CDR3 amino acids: CASSLGLVNQPQHF. The CDR3, as DNA: TGTGCCAGCAGCTTAGGGTTAGTCAATCAGCCCCAGCATTTT.

Only a few counts were recorded for this clonotype. This chain uses TRBV7-9 with TRBJ2-1; D is ambiguous. Trimming pared 6 bases from V and 6 bases from J, leaving 12 bases between. The CDR3 length is 13 residues. Germline V gene sequence: CDR1 SEHNR, CDR2 FQNEAQ (reference sequence). The CDR3 region is CASRPLDRNEQFF. CDR3 DNA sequence: TGTGCCAGCAGACCACTGGATCGCAATGAGCAGTTCTTC.

Many counts were recorded for this clonotype. V is TRBV12-3 or TRBV12-4 and J is TRBJ2-5; perhaps TRBD2 as D (6 bases). CDR3 length: 12 amino acids. V lost 6 bases to trimming and J lost 4 bases, with 9 bases between them. DNA for the CDR3: TGTGCCAGCAGCTGGACTACAGAGACCCAGTACTTC. Amino acids: CASSWTTETQYF.

This clonotype was counted only a few times. The V call is TRBV28, the J call TRBJ1-1, with D hard to call. Germline V gene lookup returns CDR1 MDHEN and CDR2 SYDVKM. There are 16 residues in the CDR3. The V end lost 5 bases, the J end lost 3 bases, and 19 bases lay between the germline ends. CDR3 nucleotides: TGTGCCAGCAGTCTTATACCCTCGGCGATGCACACTGAAGCTTTCTTT. This sequence encodes CASSLIPSAMHTEAFF.